The present T cell receptor (beta chain) was sequenced within a study of blood T cells in healthy people across ages. Study-wide results and caveats: Significant beta diversity loss was already apparent by age around 40, declining roughly linearly. Long-lived donors carried more naive CD4+ cells and greater diversity than aged donors.

The CDR3 runs 16 residues. The V and J ends lost 4 bases and 5 bases, in that order; junction bases with no gene match: 5. Germline V gene sequence: CDR1 SGHAT, CDR2 FQNNGV. Caucasian individuals from Russia who were healthy and aged roughly 6 to 95 acted as donors. In its sample, this clonotype was seen many times. Its antigen is not known. A second PCR, run for 7 to 11 cycles, used a sample-barcoded 5' primer plus a J-beta primer mix. TCRdb re-derived calls from the 5' RACE reads in MiXCR, one entry per CDR3 protein. Here the sample spans 650,000 to 700,000 distinct CDR3 sequences, around 32% being singletons.

This chain connects TRBV11-2 to TRBJ2-1, with TRBD2 identical over 13 bases. This clonotype was sampled from a woman aged 80 or over in good health. The sequencing input was blood. This CDR3 reads CASSSLGLAGNNEQFF. The DNA of the CDR3 is TGTGCCAGCAGCTCTCTGGGACTAGCGGGAAACAATGAGCAGTTCTTC. Full variable domain (missing parts from reference TRBV11-2 and TRBJ2-1): EAGVAQSPRYKIIEKRQSVAFWCNPISGHATLYWYQQILGQGPKLLIQFQNNGVVDDSQLPKDRFSAERLKGVDSTLKIQPAKLEDSAVYLCASSSLGLAGNNEQFFGPGTRLTVL.